The next 3 T cell receptor beta chains were all read from a single sample in a study of cytomegalovirus exposure and HLA in healthy donors. The PCR used 60 Vbeta and 13 Jbeta primers. Assay: immunoSEQ multiplex PCR; the TCRdb copy retains only in-frame clones and omits some. The table has approximately 170,000 clones, around 78% seen once; the top ten hold 5.5% to 7.5%. Sequenced sample: PBMCs. The receptors shown here come from a woman in her thirties or forties in good health and CMV-seropositive.

This chain connects TRBV7-6 to TRBJ2-3; 9 bases are a match to TRBD2. V trimming: 5 bases; J trimming: 0 bases; junction bases outside the gene matches: 12. CDR1 SGHVS and CDR2 FNYEAQ come from the germline V gene. This CDR3 is built from 18 residues. The CDR3 nucleotides are TGTGCCAGCAGCCCGGGTTGGGCTAGCGGGACTAGCACAGATACGCAGTATTTT. Its protein is CASSPGWASGTSTDTQYF. Full variable domain (missing parts from reference TRBV7-6 and TRBJ2-3): GAGVSQSPRYKVTKRGQDVALRCDPISGHVSLYWYRQALGQGPEFLTYFNYEAQQDKSGLPNDRFSAERPEGSISTLTIQRTEQRDSAMYRCASSPGWASGTSTDTQYFGPGTRLTVL.

This clone has only a few counts. The J gene is TRBJ2-3, the V gene TRBV29-1, with 8 bases fitting TRBD1. Germline assignment: CDR1 SQVTM and CDR2 ANQGSEA. This CDR3 spans 15 amino acids. The V segment lost 6 bases and the J segment 3 bases; nucleotides outside the gene matches: 11. Here the CDR3 reads CSVAAPGGRTDTQYF. In DNA form, the CDR3 reads TGCAGCGTCGCTGCCCCAGGGGGCCGGACAGATACGCAGTATTTT.

This rearrangement joins TRBV7-2 to TRBJ1-5; D gene uncertain. The CDR3 loop spans 12 amino acids. CDR1 SGHTA and CDR2 FQGNSA come from the germline V gene. Trimming took 2 bases from V and 7 from J, leaving 6 bases between them. In DNA, the CDR3 is TGTGCCAGCAGCTTACCGGGGCAGCCCCAGCATTTT. It codes for CASSLPGQPQHF. The variable domain in full, with the rest retrieved from reference TRBV7-2 and TRBJ1-5, is GAGVSQSPSNKVTEKGKDVELRCDPISGHTALYWYRQSLGQGLEFLIYFQGNSAPDKSGLPSDRFSAERTGGSVSTLTIQRTQQEDSAVYLCASSLPGQPQHFGDGTRLSIL.